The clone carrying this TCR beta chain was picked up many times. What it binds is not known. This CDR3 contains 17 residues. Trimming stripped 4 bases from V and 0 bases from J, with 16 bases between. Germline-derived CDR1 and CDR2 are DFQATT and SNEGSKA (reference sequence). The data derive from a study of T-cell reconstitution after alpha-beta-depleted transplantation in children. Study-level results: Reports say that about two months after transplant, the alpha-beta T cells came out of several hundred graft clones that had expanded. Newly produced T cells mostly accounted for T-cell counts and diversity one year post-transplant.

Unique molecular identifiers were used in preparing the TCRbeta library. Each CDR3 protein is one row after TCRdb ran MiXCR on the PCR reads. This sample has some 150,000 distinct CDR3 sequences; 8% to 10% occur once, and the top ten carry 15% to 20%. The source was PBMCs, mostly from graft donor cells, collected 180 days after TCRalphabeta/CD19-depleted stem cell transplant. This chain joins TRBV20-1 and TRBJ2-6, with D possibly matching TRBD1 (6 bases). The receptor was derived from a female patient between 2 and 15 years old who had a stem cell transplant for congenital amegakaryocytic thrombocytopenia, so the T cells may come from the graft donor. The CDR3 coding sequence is TGCAGTGCTACCCAGCCGGGACACCCCTCTGGGGCCAACGTCCTGACTTTC. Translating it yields CSATQPGHPSGANVLTF.